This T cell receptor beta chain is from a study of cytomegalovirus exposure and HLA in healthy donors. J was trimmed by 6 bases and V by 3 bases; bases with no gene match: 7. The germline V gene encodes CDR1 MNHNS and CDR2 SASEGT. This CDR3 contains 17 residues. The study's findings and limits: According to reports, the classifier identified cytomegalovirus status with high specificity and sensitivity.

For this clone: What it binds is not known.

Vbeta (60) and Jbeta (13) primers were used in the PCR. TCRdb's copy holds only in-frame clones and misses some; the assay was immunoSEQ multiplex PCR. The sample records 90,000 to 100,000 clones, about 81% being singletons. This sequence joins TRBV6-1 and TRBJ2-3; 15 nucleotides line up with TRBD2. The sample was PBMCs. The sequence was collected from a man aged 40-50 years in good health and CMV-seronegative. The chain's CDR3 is CASSERTSGGAGDTQYF. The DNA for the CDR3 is TGTGCCAGCAGTGAGCGGACTAGCGGGGGGGCCGGGGATACGCAGTATTTT.